The clone carrying this T cell receptor (beta chain) was counted at least ten times. Its target is not known. The germline gene is not matched at one end of the junction; a read error may be the cause. The CDR3 has 13 amino acids. The germline V gene has CDR1 SGHTA and CDR2 FQGNSA. The data belong to a study of CD8 T cells in ankylosing spondylitis. Study-wide findings and caveats: A motif of under 10 highly homologous TCR beta variants was seen as apparently characteristic of ankylosing spondylitis blood. From matched ankylosing spondylitis synovial fluid, disease-linked clones were reportedly recovered at significantly enriched levels.

TCRdb reprocessed the 5' RACE reads via MiXCR and lists one record per CDR3 protein. The table has 700,000 to 850,000 distinct CDR3 sequences, roughly 12% seen once; the top ten hold around 0.51%. The TCR was taken from a male donor with ankylosing spondylitis. The chain recombines TRBV7-2 with TRBJ2-7; D remains unclear. Sequencing used blood, either unsorted or a sorted T cell fraction (not recorded which). The CDR3 here is CASSFGRSYEQYF. The CDR3 region has the DNA TGCGCCAGCAGCTTTGGCCGATCCTACGAGCAGTACTTC.